The rows below give T cell receptor beta chains drawn from one sample of a study of blood T cell repertoires in COVID-19. Libraries were prepared by immunoSEQ multiplex PCR; TCRdb keeps only in-frame clonotypes and omits some of them. The table includes over 100,000 clones, just under 85% detected once. Sequenced material: peripheral blood. The receptor set was obtained from a man between 35 and 55 years old with active or convalescent COVID-19. CDR3s include the opening cysteine and the closing phenylalanine or tryptophan. Each record gives: D gene, J gene, clone size, V gene, CDR3 protein, CDR3 DNA. The D gene is left open where the match is weak. Expanded clones get a size class; other rows say once, few or many, or leave the size out.

>-|TRBJ1-2|-|TRBV28
CASSPPQGTYGYTF
TGTGCCAGCAGCCCCCCGCAGGGTACCTATGGCTACACCTTC
>TRBD1|TRBJ2-5|-|TRBV7-2
CASSLGYGTGVASKTQYF
TGTGCCAGCAGCTTAGGTTATGGGACAGGGGTCGCAAGTAAGACCCAGTACTTC
>TRBD2|TRBJ2-1|once|TRBV7-2
CASTKWGGNEQFF
TGTGCCAGCACCAAATGGGGGGGTAATGAGCAGTTCTTC
>-|TRBJ2-3|-|TRBV10-2
CASSDYRGTDTQYF
TGCGCCAGCAGTGACTACAGAGGGACAGATACGCAGTATTTT
>-|TRBJ2-2|-|TRBV5-3
CARSLSRARATGELFF
TGTGCCAGAAGCTTGTCCAGGGCCAGGGCCACCGGGGAGCTGTTTTTT
>TRBD1|TRBJ1-2|-|TRBV7-2
CASKGQGASKDYGYTF
TGTGCCAGCAAAGGGCAGGGGGCCTCGAAGGATTATGGCTACACCTTC
>TRBD1|TRBJ1-3|-|TRBV4-2
CASSPGRDSGNTIYF
TGTGCCAGCAGCCCCGGACGGGACAGCGGAAACACCATATATTTT
>TRBD1|TRBJ2-7|-|TRBV27
CASSLLRGQGSDEQYF
TGTGCCAGCAGTTTATTAAGGGGACAGGGGAGCGACGAGCAGTACTTC
>TRBD2|TRBJ2-3|-|TRBV13
CASSLTGTSGGAGTDTQYF
TGTGCCAGCAGTTTAACCGGGACTAGCGGGGGGGCGGGCACAGATACGCAGTATTTT
>-|TRBJ2-4|-|TRBV6-5
CASSYSLPVAIQYF
TGTGCCAGCAGTTACAGTCTCCCCGTAGCCATTCAGTACTTC
>-|TRBJ1-6|-|TRBV6-5
CASRYQGSDSPLHF
TGTGCCAGCAGATATCAGGGGTCGGATTCACCCCTCCACTTT